These T cell receptor beta chains were read from a single sample in a study of T-cell reconstitution after alpha-beta-depleted transplantation in children. TCRdb recomputed calls from the PCR reads with MiXCR, one row per CDR3 protein. Of about 610,000 distinct CDR3 sequences listed, about 11% are singletons. This material consisted of PBMCs from the stem cell graft donor, taken from the stem cell graft. The receptors come from a human donor who donated a stem cell graft to a child with acute myeloid leukemia. The CDR3 runs from the conserved cysteine through the conserved F or W. The D gene is left open where the match is weak. Only part of the rows carry a size: once, few, many, or a class if the clone is expanded.

J gene,V gene,D gene,clone size,CDR3 DNA,CDR3 protein
TRBJ2-1,TRBV5-1,NA,few,TGCGCCAGCAGCTTGCTACTAGGGGACAATGAGCAGTTCTTC,CASSLLLGDNEQFF
TRBJ2-5,TRBV27,TRBD2,many,TGTGCCGGTGGCAAGGGACTAGCGGAAGATCGACTATCACAAGAGACCCAGTACTTC,CAGGKGLAEDRLSQETQYF
TRBJ2-3,TRBV11-3,TRBD2,NA,TGTGCCAGCAGCTTACACTTGGGACTAGCGGGGTCCCGACCCACAGATACGCAGTATTTT,CASSLHLGLAGSRPTDTQYF
TRBJ1-2,TRBV15,NA,NA,TGTGCCACCAGCAGAGGGGGTAGGGCGATTGAGGGCTACACCTTC,CATSRGGRAIEGYTF
TRBJ2-1,TRBV20-1,TRBD2,few,TGCAGTGCTAGGCCCTGGACTAGCGGGGCGGTGGGTGAGCAGTTCTTC,CSARPWTSGAVGEQFF
TRBJ1-1,TRBV9,NA,many,TGTGCCAGCAGCGTAGAAGCAGGACCGGCCACTGAAGCTTTCTTT,CASSVEAGPATEAFF
TRBJ1-1,TRBV18,TRBD1,NA,TGTGCCAGCTCACCCACAGGGGCAATGATGAACACTGAAGCTTTCTTT,CASSPTGAMMNTEAFF
TRBJ1-4,TRBV29-1,NA,few,TGCAGCGTTGATCCGGGGCTAGGTGAAAAACTGTTTTTT,CSVDPGLGEKLFF
TRBJ2-2,TRBV7-3,TRBD2,many,TGTGCCAGCAGCTTAAGGCGGGAGGGCCGCGGCACCGGGGAGCTGTTTTTT,CASSLRREGRGTGELFF
TRBJ1-6,TRBV12-3/TRBV12-4,TRBD1,few,TGTGCCAGCAGTTCCGGACAGGGAGGATCACCCCTCCACTTT,CASSSGQGGSPLHF
TRBJ2-1,TRBV7-3,NA,NA,TGTGCCAGCAGCTTAGAATGGGGCCAACCTGAGCAGTTCTTC,CASSLEWGQPEQFF
TRBJ1-2,TRBV7-2,NA,NA,TGTGCCAGCAGCTTAGACGCCTCGGGGTCAGAAACCTTC,CASSLDASGSETF
TRBJ2-1,TRBV20-1,NA,many,TGCAGTGCGGGCGGGCTAGTATCTTACAATGAGCAGTTCTTC,CSAGGLVSYNEQFF
TRBJ2-5,TRBV5-1,NA,many,TGCGCCAGCTCGTCGGGGGGCAGCGAGACCCAGTACTTC,CASSSGGSETQYF
TRBJ1-3,TRBV10-3,NA,many,TGTGCCATCAGTGAGTCTGACGGAGCTGGAAACACCATATATTTT,CAISESDGAGNTIYF
TRBJ2-7,TRBV29-1,TRBD1,few,TGCAGCGTTGATACGGCCGGGACAGGGGTCCAGCAGTACTTC,CSVDTAGTGVQQYF
TRBJ1-5,TRBV7-9,NA,many,TGTGCCAGCAGCTCGGTGGGGTTAGTGCAGCCCCAGCATTTT,CASSSVGLVQPQHF
TRBJ2-7,TRBV28,NA,few,TGTGCCAGCAGTAATGTGAGAGGGGAAGACGAGCAGTACTTC,CASSNVRGEDEQYF
TRBJ1-1,TRBV28,TRBD1,many,TGTGCCAGCAGTACCCGGGACAGGGACGAGAACACTGAAGCTTTCTTT,CASSTRDRDENTEAFF
TRBJ2-5,TRBV28,NA,few,TGTGCCAGCAGTTTAATTTGGGTCGGAAGGCAAGAGACCCAGTACTTC,CASSLIWVGRQETQYF
TRBJ2-5,TRBV4-2,NA,few,TGTGCCAGCAGCCAAGATCGGGAGAAGACCCAGTACTTC,CASSQDREKTQYF
TRBJ2-3,TRBV4-3,NA,few,TGCGCCAGCAGCCAAACCTCGGATACGCAGTATTTT,CASSQTSDTQYF
TRBJ2-7,TRBV7-8,TRBD2,few,TGTGCCAGCAGCTTAGCTGTGGCGGGAGGTCAAGAGCAGTACTTC,CASSLAVAGGQEQYF
TRBJ1-2,TRBV5-6,NA,NA,TGTGCCAGCAGCCAGGTGGGGTCGGGAGGCTACACCTTC,CASSQVGSGGYTF
TRBJ2-2,TRBV12-3/TRBV12-4,NA,few,TGTGCCAGCCACCCTAGCGTCCCCGGGGAGCTGTTTTTT,CASHPSVPGELFF
TRBJ2-3,TRBV5-1,TRBD2,many,TGCGCCAGCAGCTCGCTCGGGGGAGGGCCATCAGATACGCAGTATTTT,CASSSLGGGPSDTQYF
TRBJ1-6,TRBV7-2,NA,few,TGTGCCAGCAGCTCGCTTGGGGGGCTCCTCGGCCTCCACTTT,CASSSLGGLLGLHF
TRBJ2-1,TRBV6-1,TRBD2,NA,TGTGCCAGCAGGGGACTAGCGGGAGGCGGGTATGAGCAGTTCTTC,CASRGLAGGGYEQFF
TRBJ2-2,TRBV6-1,NA,NA,TGTGCCAGCAGCCCAAATGGGCGCGGGGTTTCGACCGGGGAGCTGTTTTTT,CASSPNGRGVSTGELFF
TRBJ1-5,TRBV7-2,NA,NA,TGTTCCAGCAGCTTCAGGGTTGATTCGCCCCAGCATTTT,CSSSFRVDSPQHF
TRBJ2-1,TRBV28,NA,many,TGTGCCAGCAGTTTATTGTCGGGGAGCTCCTACAATGAGCAGTTCTTC,CASSLLSGSSYNEQFF
TRBJ2-7,TRBV20-1,NA,many,TGCAGTGCTAGCGGGGGTGCCTACGAGCAGTACTTC,CSASGGAYEQYF
TRBJ1-5,TRBV20-1,TRBD1,NA,TGCAGTGCTTACCGGACAGGTCGGCCCCAGCATTTT,CSAYRTGRPQHF
TRBJ2-3,TRBV5-1,TRBD2,NA,TGCGCCAGCAGCTTAGGACTAGCGGGGATCACAGATACGCAGTATTTT,CASSLGLAGITDTQYF
TRBJ1-2,TRBV29-1,NA,few,TGCAGCGTCGCCCGGGACATAGGGGTCTATGGCTACACCTTC,CSVARDIGVYGYTF
TRBJ1-1,TRBV20-1,NA,NA,TGCAGTGCCAGCCTCGCCACGGTGGGTACTGAAGCTTTCTTT,CSASLATVGTEAFF
TRBJ2-1,TRBV20-1,NA,few,TGCAGTGCTAGAGACGGTAGCGGTTCCTACAATGAGCAGTTCTTC,CSARDGSGSYNEQFF
TRBJ1-1,TRBV7-9,NA,few,TGTGCCAGCAGCCCACGGTTGCTAGGGGGGAACACTGAAGCTTTCTTT,CASSPRLLGGNTEAFF
TRBJ2-1,TRBV5-1,TRBD2,NA,TGCGCCAGCAGCCCCTACCTTAGCGGGAGGTTCAACAATGAGCAGTTCTTC,CASSPYLSGRFNNEQFF
TRBJ2-7,TRBV6-1,TRBD1,few,TGTGCCAGCAGGTCCGGGACAGGGAGCTCCTACGAGCAGTACTTC,CASRSGTGSSYEQYF
TRBJ2-2,TRBV7-3,NA,many,TGTGCCAGCAGCCCCGGGGGAAATACCGGGGAGCTGTTTTTT,CASSPGGNTGELFF
TRBJ1-5,TRBV7-2,NA,many,TGTGCCAGCAGCCCCCATAAGACAAGCAATCAGCCCCAGCATTTT,CASSPHKTSNQPQHF
TRBJ2-3,TRBV4-1,TRBD2,many,TGCGCCAGCAGCCATCTCGGGGCGGGAGTGAAGGCAGATACGCAGTATTTT,CASSHLGAGVKADTQYF
TRBJ1-3,TRBV25-1,NA,NA,TGTGCCAGCAGTCTTGGAGACACCGTCTCTGGAAACACCATATATTTT,CASSLGDTVSGNTIYF
TRBJ2-1,TRBV2,NA,NA,TGTGCCAGCACGGTGGATGAGCAGTTCTTC,CASTVDEQFF
TRBJ2-1,TRBV10-3,NA,many,TGTGCCATCAGTGAACCTATGACATACCACAATGAGCAGTTCTTC,CAISEPMTYHNEQFF
TRBJ1-4,TRBV7-6,TRBD1,NA,TGTGCCAGCAGCCCCCGTTCCTTACAGGGGGCTGAAGAAAAACTGTTTTTT,CASSPRSLQGAEEKLFF
TRBJ2-7,TRBV10-3,TRBD2,few,TGTGCCATTCGGTCGGCTAGCGGGGCCTACGAGCAGTACTTC,CAIRSASGAYEQYF
TRBJ2-1,TRBV20-1,NA,many,TGCAGTGCTAGTTCGACAGAGCAGTTCTTC,CSASSTEQFF